Listed below are T cell receptor beta chains from one sample, sequenced in a study of low-dose radiotherapy and immunotherapy resistance in tumors. TCRdb fed the reads into MiXCR, producing one record per CDR3 protein. The data show nearly 95,000 distinct CDR3 sequences, 9.4% seen once. Here the sequenced sample was PBMCs, taken before treatment. The receptor set was obtained from a male donor with prostate cancer. Each CDR3 is given with its conserved first and last residue. A D gene is named only where the DNA matches it firmly. Part of the rows lack a size; the others show once, few, many or a class for expanded clones.

j_call	v_call	clone_size	d_call	cdr3_nt	cdr3_aa
TRBJ2-7	TRBV6-2/TRBV6-3	many	TRBD2	TGTGCCAGCAGAACCGGGGGGGGCTACGAGCAGTACTTC	CASRTGGGYEQYF
TRBJ2-7	TRBV20-1	once	-	TGCAGTGCTGGACGAGCGGACTCCTACGAGCAGTACTTC	CSAGRADSYEQYF
TRBJ2-7	TRBV28	many	TRBD1	TGTGCCAGCAGTCACCGGGACAGGGGTTACGACGAGCAGTACTTC	CASSHRDRGYDEQYF
TRBJ2-7	TRBV27	few	TRBD2	TGTGCCAGCAGTGAAGGCGGGAGAGGAGCCTACGAGCAGTACTTC	CASSEGGRGAYEQYF
TRBJ2-3	TRBV7-2	many	-	TGTGCCAGCAGCTTAGGGGGGGCCCCAGATACGCAGTATTTT	CASSLGGAPDTQYF
TRBJ2-1	TRBV7-2	many	-	TGTGCCAGCAGCTTAGAAAGTAGAAGGGAAGGAGAGCAGTTCTTC	CASSLESRREGEQFF
TRBJ1-1	TRBV20-1	many	-	TGCAGTGTCTTTTCCGACGCTGAAGCTTTCTTT	CSVFSDAEAFF
TRBJ1-1	TRBV5-1	many	-	TGTGCCAGCAGCTTGGCCCAGGGTGAAGCTTTCTTT	CASSLAQGEAFF
TRBJ1-4	TRBV5-4	many	-	TGTGCCAGCAGCCGTCCAGAGGACAGAAATGAAAAACTGTTTTTT	CASSRPEDRNEKLFF
TRBJ2-3	TRBV6-5	-	TRBD2	TGTGCCAGCAGTGTCGGCAGCGTCGGAGGGGCTAGCGGGAGCACAGATACGCAGTATTTT	CASSVGSVGGASGSTDTQYF
TRBJ2-1	TRBV20-1	many	TRBD2	TGCAGTGCCCGACTAGCGGGAGGGACCAATGAGCAGTTCTTC	CSARLAGGTNEQFF
TRBJ2-7	TRBV7-6	many	-	TGTGCCAGCAGCCACACGGAACCCTACGAGCAGTACTTC	CASSHTEPYEQYF
TRBJ2-7	TRBV7-2	many	TRBD2	TGTGCCAGCAGCTTAGATGGCGCGGGAGTCCCCTACGAGCAGTACTTC	CASSLDGAGVPYEQYF
TRBJ2-3	TRBV20-1	many	-	TGCAGTGCAACGTGGGGAGTCACAGATACGCAGTATTTT	CSATWGVTDTQYF
TRBJ2-3	TRBV5-4	many	TRBD2	TGTGCCAGCAGCCCGCAGCGGGAGTCCCAAGATACGCAGTATTTT	CASSPQRESQDTQYF
TRBJ2-3	TRBV20-1	many	-	TGCAGTGCTAGAGATTCGACCTCAGATACGCAGTATTTT	CSARDSTSDTQYF
TRBJ1-4	TRBV5-4	many	TRBD1	TGTGCCAGCAAATCCACAGGGGGAAATGAAAAACTGTTTTTT	CASKSTGGNEKLFF
TRBJ2-7	TRBV28	many	TRBD2	TGTGCCAGCAGCATCGCACTAGCGGGGGGAGGCTACGAGCAGTACTTC	CASSIALAGGGYEQYF
TRBJ2-1	TRBV7-3	many	-	TGTGCCAGCAGCTTTCATGAGCAGTTCTTC	CASSFHEQFF
TRBJ1-1	TRBV5-4	many	-	TGTGCCAGCAGCTTGGCTTCAGGGGAAGATAACACTGAAGCTTTCTTT	CASSLASGEDNTEAFF
TRBJ2-7	TRBV29-1	many	-	TGCAGCGTCCGCTCTAGGGACGTTGGCAACTACGAGCAGTACTTC	CSVRSRDVGNYEQYF
TRBJ2-5	TRBV29-1	many	TRBD2	TGCAGCGTTGGGACTAGCGGCCAAGAGACCCAGTACTTC	CSVGTSGQETQYF
TRBJ2-7	TRBV6-6	many	-	TGTGCCACCGCGCCTGGTAGCAGCTCCTACGAGCAGTACTTC	CATAPGSSSYEQYF
TRBJ1-5	TRBV30	many	-	TGTGCCTGGAGTGTTATTAGCAATCAGCCCCAGCATTTT	CAWSVISNQPQHF
TRBJ2-7	TRBV7-2	many	-	TGTGCCAGCAGCTTAGTTCAAGGGACCCCGTACGAGCAGTACTTC	CASSLVQGTPYEQYF
TRBJ1-3	TRBV18	many	-	TGTGCCAGCTCACCACCGGCAGACTCTGGAAACACCATATATTTT	CASSPPADSGNTIYF
TRBJ2-7	TRBV6-2/TRBV6-3	many	-	TGTGCCAGCAGTTACCCATCAATGGGAACTTACTACGAGCAGTACTTC	CASSYPSMGTYYEQYF
TRBJ2-1	TRBV29-1	many	TRBD2	TGCAGCGTTGAGGGGGGGGGGTACTCCTACAATGAGCAGTTCTTC	CSVEGGGYSYNEQFF
TRBJ1-6	TRBV7-2	many	-	TGTGCCAGCAGCTTATCCAACGGATATAATTCACCCCTCCACTTT	CASSLSNGYNSPLHF
TRBJ1-4	TRBV7-9	many	-	TGTGCCAGCAGCTCCCCCGGGACTCGGGAAAAACTGTTTTTT	CASSSPGTREKLFF
TRBJ2-7	TRBV6-8	many	TRBD1	TGTGCCAGCAGTTCCGGGACAGGGGGCTACGAGCAGTACTTC	CASSSGTGGYEQYF
TRBJ2-3	TRBV29-1	many	-	TGCAGCGTTGAAATCGGCATGGAGCCCTATACGCAGTATTTT	CSVEIGMEPYTQYF
TRBJ1-6	TRBV6-5	many	-	TGTGCCAGCAGTGGCGGGGACCGAGCTCCCCACTTT	CASSGGDRAPHF
TRBJ2-4	TRBV20-1	many	-	TGCAGTGCTACCGGCCTGGGGATCGGCAAAAACATTCAGTACTTC	CSATGLGIGKNIQYF
TRBJ2-7	TRBV15	many	-	TGTGCCACCAGCAGGGACAGCTCCTACGAGCAGTACTTC	CATSRDSSYEQYF
TRBJ1-1	TRBV5-4	many	TRBD1	TGTGCCAGCAGCTGGGGCGGGACAGGGGACACTGAAGCTTTCTTT	CASSWGGTGDTEAFF
TRBJ2-2	TRBV7-8	many	TRBD1	TGTGCCAGCAGCACCGGACAGGACACCGGGGAGCTGTTTTTT	CASSTGQDTGELFF
TRBJ1-1	TRBV29-1	many	-	TGCAGCGTTGGGGACTCGGGGACATTGAACACTGAAGCTTTCTTT	CSVGDSGTLNTEAFF
TRBJ2-1	TRBV7-2	few	-	TGTGCCAGCAGGCCCAGACAGGTATACAATGAGCAGTTCTTC	CASRPRQVYNEQFF
TRBJ2-1	TRBV4-3	many	-	TGCGCCAGCAGCCCTGATGCGGGGAACAATGAGCAGTTCTTC	CASSPDAGNNEQFF
TRBJ1-3	TRBV6-1	-	-	TGTGCCAGCAGTCTGGTCAGGGCTGGAAACACCATATATTTT	CASSLVRAGNTIYF
TRBJ2-3	TRBV10-3	-	TRBD2	TGTGCCATCAGTGCCAGACTAGCGGGAGCGGCAGATACGCAGTATTTT	CAISARLAGAADTQYF
TRBJ2-5	TRBV7-9	many	-	TGTGCCAGCAGCTTACACAAGGAGACCCAGTACTTC	CASSLHKETQYF
TRBJ2-5	TRBV9	many	-	TGTGCCAGCAGCGTAGGTTCGACTAGACTAGAGACCCAGTACTTC	CASSVGSTRLETQYF
TRBJ2-7	TRBV29-1	many	TRBD2	TGCAGCGTTTATAGCGCGGGAGGCGAGCAGTACTTC	CSVYSAGGEQYF
TRBJ1-1	TRBV11-3	many	-	TGTGCCAGCAGCTTAGCTGGGGCCACTGAAGCTTTCTTT	CASSLAGATEAFF
TRBJ1-2	TRBV24-1	many	-	TGTGCCACCAGTGACCGCCGGGACTTATACACCTTC	CATSDRRDLYTF
TRBJ2-1	TRBV5-1	many	-	TGCGCCAGCAGTCAACGGTCGGGCTCCTACAATGAGCAGTTCTTC	CASSQRSGSYNEQFF